This T cell receptor beta chain was captured in a study of blood T cell repertoires in COVID-19 (dated by TCRdb to the early 2020s). Turning to the overall study: Collaborator samples came from the United States, Italy and Spain and covered acute and convalescent phases of COVID-19. The samples were drawn from the first 160 participants of the ongoing ImmuneRACE study and from 1,200 or so subjects provided by 6 global collaborators. The prospective study material was composed of cDNA or gDNA derived from T cells, B-cell-depleted T cells, or PBMCs. The dataset comprised deeply sampled blood TCRbeta repertoires from subjects exposed to, actively infected with, or recovered from COVID-19. The sample metadata nearly always contained a de-identified subject ID, COVID-19 status, age in years and sex. Where HLA class I and class II types were available, the types were taken from metadata supplied by the sample provider, not from assay-based typing. The repertoires were released in a freely available public database intended as a resource for research on the immune response to SARS-CoV-2. The full study reports these points: The amount of clinical and demographic metadata varied by source and participant and was provided uncurated.

Based on the germline V gene, the CDR1 and CDR2 sequences are MGHRA and YSYEKL. The germline ends are 8 bases apart after V is trimmed by 0 bases and J by 6 bases. The CDR3 runs 14 amino acids, cysteine and phenylalanine included. CDR3 DNA is the only sequence kept; it has 42 bases, read in frame from the first base. About this clone: Its antigen is still unknown. There are no base qualities to consult, and no much larger clone falls within one base.

TCRbeta CDR3 regions were amplified from genomic DNA by means of the immunoSEQ Assay, a bias-controlled multiplex PCR. The paper's processing steps were these. The number of nucleated cells in each sample was estimated from the amplification of reference gene primers within the assay. To quantify the absolute abundance of each unique TCRbeta CDR3 rearrangement, sequence reads were collapsed and filtered. For each sample, productive Simpson clonality was calculated as the square root of Simpson's diversity index over productive rearrangements. Here the immuneACCESS table is served through TCRdb, limited to in-frame sequences with V and J called. Missing clones are a known gap in these copies; in checked studies unresolved V genes cover under half, and the rest lacks a known reason. That table supplies the V and J calls and clone size; D and trimming were determined from the DNA. This sample has some 130,000 clones in its table, and 75% to 90% of those were observed once. The ten largest clones capture about 4.4% of the sample.

Participants in the prospective study were enrolled through a virtual design, were aged 18 to 89 years, and lived in roughly 25 United States geographic areas. In the prospective study, participants were assigned to cohorts based on the clinical history participants reported in a screening survey and a study questionnaire. Recovered participants in ImmuneRACE Cohort 3 were defined as having two consecutive negative NP/OP PCR tests, clearance from a healthcare professional, or resolution of symptoms. Each participant in the prospective study had whole blood, serum and a nasopharyngeal or oropharyngeal swab collected by mobile phlebotomists. Additional blood draws and questionnaires over an approximately 2-month period could optionally be provided by prospective study participants. Before DNA extraction, blood samples from the prospective study were shipped at room temperature or frozen.

This clonotype was obtained from a man aged 45 to 65 who had recovered from COVID-19. The chain is made from TRBV4-1 and TRBJ2-2; confidence is insufficient to name the D gene. The material sequenced was PBMCs or T cells enriched from blood (not recorded which). The CDR3 in this case is CASSQDWSSGELFF. Here is the DNA: TGCGCCAGCAGCCAAGATTGGAGCTCCGGGGAGCTGTTTTTT.